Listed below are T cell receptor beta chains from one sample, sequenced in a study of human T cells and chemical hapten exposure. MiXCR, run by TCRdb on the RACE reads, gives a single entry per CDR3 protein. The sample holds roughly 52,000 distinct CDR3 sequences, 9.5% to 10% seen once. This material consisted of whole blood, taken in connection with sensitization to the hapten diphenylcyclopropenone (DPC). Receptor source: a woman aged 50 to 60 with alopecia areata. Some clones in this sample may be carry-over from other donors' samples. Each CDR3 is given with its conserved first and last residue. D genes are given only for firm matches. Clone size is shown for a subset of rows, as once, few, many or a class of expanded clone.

CDR3nt: TGTGCCAGCAGTGAATGGGGACTAGATCATTACGAGCAGTACTTC
CDR3aa: CASSEWGLDHYEQYF
v_gene: TRBV25-1
d_gene: TRBD2
abundance: few
j_gene: TRBJ2-7

CDR3nt: TGTGCCAGCTCACCGGGACTAGCGGCACTCGGGGAGCAGTACTTC
CDR3aa: CASSPGLAALGEQYF
v_gene: TRBV18
d_gene: TRBD2
abundance: many
j_gene: TRBJ2-7

CDR3nt: TGCGCCAGCAGGGCGGACACGAACACCGGGGAGCTGTTTTTT
CDR3aa: CASRADTNTGELFF
v_gene: TRBV10-1
d_gene: -
abundance: few
j_gene: TRBJ2-2

CDR3nt: TGTGCCAGCTCACCGGCGGCAGGGAGTCCCCCTCGGCATTTT
CDR3aa: CASSPAAGSPPRHF
v_gene: TRBV18
d_gene: -
abundance: -
j_gene: TRBJ1-5

CDR3nt: TGCAGCGTCGGCCCAGTGAACACTGAAGCTTTCTTT
CDR3aa: CSVGPVNTEAFF
v_gene: TRBV29-1
d_gene: -
abundance: many
j_gene: TRBJ1-1

CDR3nt: TGTGCCAGCAGTGAACAGGGGGCGTCTGAAGCTTTCTTT
CDR3aa: CASSEQGASEAFF
v_gene: TRBV12-3/TRBV12-4
d_gene: TRBD1
abundance: many
j_gene: TRBJ1-1

CDR3nt: TGCAGCGTTGAACACCCCGAAAGCTCCTACGAGCAGTACTTC
CDR3aa: CSVEHPESSYEQYF
v_gene: TRBV29-1
d_gene: -
abundance: many
j_gene: TRBJ2-7

CDR3nt: TGTGCCAGCTCACCACAATCGGGTGGGCAGAGACTCCTGAACTATGGCTACACCTTC
CDR3aa: CASSPQSGGQRLLNYGYTF
v_gene: TRBV18
d_gene: -
abundance: many
j_gene: TRBJ1-2

CDR3nt: TGTGCCAGCTCACCGATGGACGGTCCTAATGAAAAACTGTTTTTT
CDR3aa: CASSPMDGPNEKLFF
v_gene: TRBV18
d_gene: -
abundance: few
j_gene: TRBJ1-4

CDR3nt: TGTGCCACCCCCGACCGCACCGGGACAGGGCCCGCAACTAATGAAAAACTGTTTTTT
CDR3aa: CATPDRTGTGPATNEKLFF
v_gene: TRBV21-1
d_gene: -
abundance: many
j_gene: TRBJ1-4

CDR3nt: TGTGCCAGCAGTGCACAGTCAGCATGGAACACTGAAGCTTTCTTT
CDR3aa: CASSAQSAWNTEAFF
v_gene: TRBV6-5
d_gene: -
abundance: -
j_gene: TRBJ1-1

CDR3nt: TGCAGTGCTAGAGTCGGATCAGCTGCCTACAATGAGCAGTTCTTC
CDR3aa: CSARVGSAAYNEQFF
v_gene: TRBV20-1
d_gene: -
abundance: few
j_gene: TRBJ2-1

CDR3nt: TGTGCCAGCAGCTTAGGGGTAGCACGGATCCACACAGATACGCAGTATTTT
CDR3aa: CASSLGVARIHTDTQYF
v_gene: TRBV7-9
d_gene: -
abundance: -
j_gene: TRBJ2-3

CDR3nt: TGTGCCAGCAGCTTGGCCCCGGGACAGGGGTACGAGCAGTACTTC
CDR3aa: CASSLAPGQGYEQYF
v_gene: TRBV5-4
d_gene: TRBD1
abundance: -
j_gene: TRBJ2-7